This TCR beta chain was captured in a study of T cell responses to AZD1222 COVID-19 vaccine (dated by TCRdb to the early 2020s). Regarding the research as a whole: TCR sequencing covered more than 230 trial participants: roughly 200 given two doses of AZD1222 and about 26 given two doses of MenACWY control vaccine. Trial participants were enrolled by age into 18-55, 56-69 and 70-plus year subgroups, with roughly 160, 29 and 62 TCR-sequenced participants respectively.

Concerning this clone itself: This receptor's antigen is unknown. Base-call qualities are not available, and no considerably larger clone is one nucleotide away.

V is pared back by 4 bases and J by 4 bases, with 13 bases lying between the germline termini. Reading the germline V gene (reference sequence) gives CDR1 LGHDT and CDR2 YNNKEL. The CDR3 has 14 amino acids, counting the end cysteine and phenylalanine. Just CDR3 DNA is preserved here, 42 bases in frame from base 1. The CDR3 regions of human TCRbeta chains were analyzed by immunosequencing. As for the original processing: Repertoire TCRs were checked for matches against a reference library of SARS-CoV-2-specific TCRs that had been generated using the MIRA antigen-specificity platform. Breadth was defined as the fraction of unique TCRs that were SARS-CoV-2-associated. Depth was defined as the fraction of total T cells that were SARS-CoV-2-associated. Using the MIRA data, each spike-specific TCR was assigned both to the spike region to which the TCR was reactive and to a CD4 or CD8 class. Log10-transformed breadth and depth values were compared by one-way ANOVA with Sidak's multiple comparisons tests. TCRdb holds this immuneACCESS table with in-frame rearrangements only. Some clones are missing; in checked studies, unresolved V genes explain under half, and the rest has no known cause. V, J and clone size derive from that table, while D and trimming were established from the DNA sequence. The sample contains 95,000 to 150,000 clones, roughly 90% of them found a single time. The ten largest clones capture roughly 4.2% of the sample.

What the work shows at the level of the full study, not this receptor alone: Because no day 14 peak-response samples were available, the repertoires could be characterized only after the peak T cell response. Participants were mostly white British and included more females than males, and it was suggested by the authors that clonal diversity may have been underestimated. After two AZD1222 doses, spike-specific TCR breadth and depth were significantly higher than at day 0 and than in MenACWY recipients. Conclusions about previously exposed vaccinees were limited because only six AZD1222 recipients were SARS-CoV-2 seropositive at baseline. Nearly half of unique spike-specific TCRs reportedly recognized epitopes outside regions mutated in the B.1.351 and B.1.1.7 variants. Vaccine-associated CD4 TCRs spanned the whole spike protein, with dominant responses in regions 160-218 and 743-854. The 56-69-year group was small, and its depth increase did not reach significance, likely because of low power.

The time point label, as the study defines it: about 28 days (+/-7) after the second vaccine dose. The treatment or condition label on this specimen signifies: meningococcal conjugate vaccine given as trial control. Vaccinee samples came from UK trials COV001 and COV002, including a single-blind randomized controlled phase 2/3 trial of AZD1222 (ChAdOx1 nCoV-19) in healthy adults. For TCRbeta chain sequencing, PBMC samples from trial participants were taken at day 0 and at day 28 after the second dose. The starting material was peripheral blood, obtained 28 days after the second dose of the MenACWY control vaccine. The clonotype originates from an adult who received the MenACWY meningococcal vaccine as a control. The chain is assembled from TRBV3-1 (or the pseudogene TRBV3-2) and TRBJ1-2, with no reliable assignment of the D segment. This receptor has the CDR3 CASSPRGSVYGYTF. DNA sequence: TGTGCCAGCAGCCCCCGGGGATCGGTCTATGGCTACACCTTC.